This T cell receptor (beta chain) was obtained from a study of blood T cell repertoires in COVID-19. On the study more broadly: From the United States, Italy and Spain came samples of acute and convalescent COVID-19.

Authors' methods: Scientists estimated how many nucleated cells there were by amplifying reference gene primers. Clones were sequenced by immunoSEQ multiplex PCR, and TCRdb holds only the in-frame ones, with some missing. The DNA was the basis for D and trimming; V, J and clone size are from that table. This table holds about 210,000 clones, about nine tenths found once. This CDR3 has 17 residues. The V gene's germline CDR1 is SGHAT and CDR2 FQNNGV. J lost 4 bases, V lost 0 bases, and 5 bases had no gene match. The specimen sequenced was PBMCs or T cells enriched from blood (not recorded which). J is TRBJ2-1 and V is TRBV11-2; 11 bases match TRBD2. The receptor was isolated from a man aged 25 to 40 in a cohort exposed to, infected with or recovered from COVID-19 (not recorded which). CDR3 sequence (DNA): TGTGCCAGCAGCTTAGAGGAAGGGACTAGCGGTTACAATGAGCAGTTCTTC. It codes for CASSLEEGTSGYNEQFF.